A selection of T cell receptor beta chains follows, all from one sample in a study of shared clonotypes between healthy human individuals. Profiled with immunoSEQ multiplex PCR; TCRdb holds only in-frame clones, not every one. The table shows around 2.5 million clones, with roughly 93% occurring only once. Sequencing was carried out using naive CD4+ T cells from PBMCs. All receptors derive from a young man in good health. Some clones in this sample may be carry-over from other donors' samples. Each CDR3 is given with its conserved first and last residue. Fields, in order: D gene, CDR3 length, V gene, clone size, J gene, CDR3 DNA, CDR3 protein. A D gene is named only where the DNA matches it firmly. Some rows have no size entry. The others give once, few or many, or a class for an expanded clone.

d_call: TRBD1
cdr3_length: 15
v_call: TRBV7-9
clone_size: NA
j_call: TRBJ2-1
cdr3_nt: TGTGCCAGCAGTCACCGGGACAGGGGAGACAATGAGCAGTTCTTC
cdr3_aa: CASSHRDRGDNEQFF

d_call: NA
cdr3_length: 15
v_call: TRBV4-1
clone_size: once
j_call: TRBJ1-2
cdr3_nt: TGCGCCAGCAGCCAAGGGTCCACCAATAACTATGGCTACACCTTC
cdr3_aa: CASSQGSTNNYGYTF

d_call: TRBD1
cdr3_length: 15
v_call: TRBV14
clone_size: NA
j_call: TRBJ2-2
cdr3_nt: TGTGCCAGCAGCCACGGACAGGGGGCCACCGGGGAGCTGTTTTTT
cdr3_aa: CASSHGQGATGELFF

d_call: NA
cdr3_length: 14
v_call: TRBV9
clone_size: NA
j_call: TRBJ2-2
cdr3_nt: TGTGCCAGCAGCCCGACGTATGGGACCGGGGAGCTGTTTTTT
cdr3_aa: CASSPTYGTGELFF

d_call: NA
cdr3_length: 12
v_call: TRBV5-1
clone_size: NA
j_call: TRBJ2-1
cdr3_nt: TGCGCCAGCAGCTTGGGCCGTGGTGAGCAGTTCTTC
cdr3_aa: CASSLGRGEQFF

d_call: NA
cdr3_length: 16
v_call: TRBV5-1
clone_size: NA
j_call: TRBJ2-6
cdr3_nt: TGCGCCAGCAGCTCGGGTGCTCAATCTGGGGCCAACGTCCTGACTTTC
cdr3_aa: CASSSGAQSGANVLTF

d_call: NA
cdr3_length: 13
v_call: TRBV7-2
clone_size: NA
j_call: TRBJ2-7
cdr3_nt: TGTGCCAGCAGCGTATACTCTAGCTACGAGCAGTACTTC
cdr3_aa: CASSVYSSYEQYF

d_call: TRBD2
cdr3_length: 17
v_call: TRBV5-4
clone_size: NA
j_call: TRBJ2-6
cdr3_nt: TGTGCCAGCAGCACGACTAGCGGAGGCTCTGGGGCCAACGTCCTGACTTTC
cdr3_aa: CASSTTSGGSGANVLTF

d_call: TRBD2
cdr3_length: 14
v_call: TRBV7-3
clone_size: NA
j_call: TRBJ2-3
cdr3_nt: TGTGCCAGCAGCTTAATGAGGGAGGGAGATACGCAGTATTTT
cdr3_aa: CASSLMREGDTQYF

d_call: TRBD1
cdr3_length: 14
v_call: TRBV6-1
clone_size: NA
j_call: TRBJ1-4
cdr3_nt: TGTGCCAGCAGAACAGGGGCACCTAATGAAAAACTGTTTTTT
cdr3_aa: CASRTGAPNEKLFF

d_call: TRBD1
cdr3_length: 17
v_call: TRBV9
clone_size: NA
j_call: TRBJ2-1
cdr3_nt: TGTGCCAGCAGCGCACCAGGGGGCAGGGCTACCTACAATGAGCAGTTCTTC
cdr3_aa: CASSAPGGRATYNEQFF

d_call: NA
cdr3_length: 13
v_call: TRBV18
clone_size: once
j_call: TRBJ2-3
cdr3_nt: TGTGCCAGCTCACCACCCTCAACGGATACGCAGTATTTT
cdr3_aa: CASSPPSTDTQYF

d_call: NA
cdr3_length: 14
v_call: TRBV25-1
clone_size: NA
j_call: TRBJ1-1
cdr3_nt: TGTGCCAGCAGTGGGAACCGACATCGCACTGAAGCTTTCTTT
cdr3_aa: CASSGNRHRTEAFF

d_call: TRBD2
cdr3_length: 18
v_call: TRBV5-4
clone_size: NA
j_call: TRBJ2-3
cdr3_nt: TGTGCCAGCAGCTTGACTTCGGGGGGACTAGCGGCCACAGATACGCAGTATTTT
cdr3_aa: CASSLTSGGLAATDTQYF

d_call: TRBD1
cdr3_length: 17
v_call: TRBV11-3
clone_size: NA
j_call: TRBJ2-2
cdr3_nt: TGTGCCAGCAGCTTATCCTGGACAGGTGACGGCACCGGGGAGCTGTTTTTT
cdr3_aa: CASSLSWTGDGTGELFF

d_call: TRBD1
cdr3_length: 16
v_call: TRBV11-3
clone_size: NA
j_call: TRBJ2-5
cdr3_nt: TGTGCCAGCAGCAGGGGGATGAGGGACAGGGAAGAGACCCAGTACTTC
cdr3_aa: CASSRGMRDREETQYF

d_call: TRBD1
cdr3_length: 15
v_call: TRBV2
clone_size: NA
j_call: TRBJ2-5
cdr3_nt: TGTGCCAGCAGTGAATTAGGGACAGGGTGGGAGACCCAGTACTTC
cdr3_aa: CASSELGTGWETQYF

d_call: TRBD1
cdr3_length: 18
v_call: TRBV4-2
clone_size: NA
j_call: TRBJ1-1
cdr3_nt: TGTGCCAGCAAGGGACAGGGGGCTGTAATTTATTCAAACACTGAAGCTTTCTTT
cdr3_aa: CASKGQGAVIYSNTEAFF

d_call: NA
cdr3_length: 15
v_call: TRBV2
clone_size: NA
j_call: TRBJ1-3
cdr3_nt: TGTGCCAGCATTTCGGACACCATATCTGGAAACACCATATATTTT
cdr3_aa: CASISDTISGNTIYF

d_call: NA
cdr3_length: 12
v_call: TRBV11-3
clone_size: NA
j_call: TRBJ2-1
cdr3_nt: TGTGCCAGCAGCCCCACCGATGGGGAGCAGTTCTTC
cdr3_aa: CASSPTDGEQFF

d_call: TRBD2
cdr3_length: 15
v_call: TRBV2
clone_size: NA
j_call: TRBJ2-3
cdr3_nt: TGTGCCAGCAGGACGGGACTAGCGGGAGGAGATACGCAGTATTTT
cdr3_aa: CASRTGLAGGDTQYF

d_call: NA
cdr3_length: 15
v_call: TRBV2
clone_size: NA
j_call: TRBJ2-1
cdr3_nt: TGTGCCAGCAGTGAAGCGGGGGGCTCCTACAATGAGCAGTTCTTC
cdr3_aa: CASSEAGGSYNEQFF

d_call: NA
cdr3_length: 14
v_call: TRBV7-2
clone_size: NA
j_call: TRBJ1-5
cdr3_nt: TGTGCCAGCAGCCTCCGGCGGGGGGATCAGCCCCAGCATTTT
cdr3_aa: CASSLRRGDQPQHF

d_call: TRBD1
cdr3_length: 18
v_call: TRBV27
clone_size: NA
j_call: TRBJ2-6
cdr3_nt: TGTGCCAGCGTTTGGGACAGTCCCCCTCCGGCGGGGGCCAACGTCCTGACTTTC
cdr3_aa: CASVWDSPPPAGANVLTF

d_call: NA
cdr3_length: 14
v_call: TRBV5-1
clone_size: NA
j_call: TRBJ2-3
cdr3_nt: TGCGCCAGCAGCTCCCAGGGAGGCGAAAATACGCAGTATTTT
cdr3_aa: CASSSQGGENTQYF

d_call: TRBD2
cdr3_length: 15
v_call: TRBV2
clone_size: NA
j_call: TRBJ2-3
cdr3_nt: TGTGCCAGCACCCGGGGGGGTAGGGGCACAGATACGCAGTATTTT
cdr3_aa: CASTRGGRGTDTQYF

d_call: NA
cdr3_length: 13
v_call: TRBV9
clone_size: NA
j_call: TRBJ2-1
cdr3_nt: TGTGCCAGCAGCACCACCATTGGGGATGAGCAGTTCTTC
cdr3_aa: CASSTTIGDEQFF

d_call: NA
cdr3_length: 16
v_call: TRBV27
clone_size: NA
j_call: TRBJ1-5
cdr3_nt: TGTGCCAGCAGTTTATCAGGACCACCTTGGGCTCAGCCCCAGCATTTT
cdr3_aa: CASSLSGPPWAQPQHF

d_call: TRBD1
cdr3_length: 14
v_call: TRBV7-9
clone_size: once
j_call: TRBJ1-1
cdr3_nt: TGTGCCAGCAGCTCAAGACAGGGATACACTGAAGCTTTCTTT
cdr3_aa: CASSSRQGYTEAFF

d_call: NA
cdr3_length: 14
v_call: TRBV7-8
clone_size: NA
j_call: TRBJ1-3
cdr3_nt: TGTGCCAGCAGCTTAGCGGCAGGGGCAAACACCATATATTTT
cdr3_aa: CASSLAAGANTIYF

d_call: TRBD2
cdr3_length: 14
v_call: TRBV2
clone_size: NA
j_call: TRBJ2-2
cdr3_nt: TGTGCCGTCACACCGGGACTAGCCCCCGGGGAGCTGTTTTTT
cdr3_aa: CAVTPGLAPGELFF

d_call: NA
cdr3_length: 13
v_call: TRBV30
clone_size: NA
j_call: TRBJ1-4
cdr3_nt: TGTGCCCGCACAGGCCTCGAAGGCGAAAAACTGTTTTTT
cdr3_aa: CARTGLEGEKLFF

d_call: TRBD2
cdr3_length: 17
v_call: TRBV4-2
clone_size: NA
j_call: TRBJ2-2
cdr3_nt: TGTGCCAGCAGCCAGGGTGGACTAGCGGGAGTCCCCGGGGAGCTGTTTTTT
cdr3_aa: CASSQGGLAGVPGELFF

d_call: TRBD1
cdr3_length: 14
v_call: TRBV5-1
clone_size: NA
j_call: TRBJ1-1
cdr3_nt: TGCGCCAGCAGCGCCCAGGGACAGGTTACTGAAGCTTTCTTT
cdr3_aa: CASSAQGQVTEAFF

d_call: NA
cdr3_length: 15
v_call: TRBV27
clone_size: NA
j_call: TRBJ2-1
cdr3_nt: TGTGCCAGCAGCCAGCAACCGAGCTCCTACAATGAGCAGTTCTTC
cdr3_aa: CASSQQPSSYNEQFF

d_call: TRBD1
cdr3_length: 15
v_call: TRBV7-9
clone_size: NA
j_call: TRBJ1-1
cdr3_nt: TGTGCCAGCAGCTTAAGGGGACAGGGGAATACTGAAGCTTTCTTT
cdr3_aa: CASSLRGQGNTEAFF

d_call: NA
cdr3_length: 15
v_call: TRBV19
clone_size: NA
j_call: TRBJ1-2
cdr3_nt: TGTGCCAGTAGTATAGTCAGGGGAGGAAACTATGGCTACACCTTC
cdr3_aa: CASSIVRGGNYGYTF

d_call: NA
cdr3_length: 15
v_call: TRBV19
clone_size: NA
j_call: TRBJ1-1
cdr3_nt: TGTGCCAGTAGTCCCATTTTTCAGGGGAACACTGAAGCTTTCTTT
cdr3_aa: CASSPIFQGNTEAFF

d_call: TRBD1
cdr3_length: 15
v_call: TRBV9
clone_size: NA
j_call: TRBJ1-4
cdr3_nt: TGTGCCAGCAGCGCTCGAGGGACAGGGAATGAAAAACTGTTTTTT
cdr3_aa: CASSARGTGNEKLFF

d_call: TRBD1
cdr3_length: 15
v_call: TRBV5-1
clone_size: NA
j_call: TRBJ2-2
cdr3_nt: TGCGCCAGCAGAAAAAGACAGGGGGACACCGGGGAGCTGTTTTTT
cdr3_aa: CASRKRQGDTGELFF

d_call: TRBD1
cdr3_length: 15
v_call: TRBV11-3
clone_size: NA
j_call: TRBJ1-3
cdr3_nt: TGTGCCAGCAGCTACAGGGGCTTGACTGGAAACACCATATATTTT
cdr3_aa: CASSYRGLTGNTIYF

d_call: NA
cdr3_length: 16
v_call: TRBV28
clone_size: NA
j_call: TRBJ2-7
cdr3_nt: TGTGCCAGCAGTTTACCAGCCGGGTCGGGGTCTGGCGAGCAGTACTTC
cdr3_aa: CASSLPAGSGSGEQYF

d_call: TRBD1
cdr3_length: 15
v_call: TRBV25-1
clone_size: NA
j_call: TRBJ2-7
cdr3_nt: TGTGCCAGCAGTGATCCCCTGTCAGGGGGTGTCGAGCAGTACTTC
cdr3_aa: CASSDPLSGGVEQYF

d_call: TRBD2
cdr3_length: 15
v_call: TRBV9
clone_size: NA
j_call: TRBJ2-1
cdr3_nt: TGTGCCAGCAGCGTAGACCAGCGGGAGGGGAATGAGCAGTTCTTC
cdr3_aa: CASSVDQREGNEQFF

d_call: NA
cdr3_length: 14
v_call: TRBV28
clone_size: NA
j_call: TRBJ2-3
cdr3_nt: TGTGCCAGCAGATATCAGAGAGGCACAGATACGCAGTATTTT
cdr3_aa: CASRYQRGTDTQYF

d_call: NA
cdr3_length: 16
v_call: TRBV29-1
clone_size: NA
j_call: TRBJ2-1
cdr3_nt: TGCAGCGTTGAAAGAGGCATAGGCACGGCCGACAATGAGCAGTTCTTC
cdr3_aa: CSVERGIGTADNEQFF

d_call: TRBD1
cdr3_length: 15
v_call: TRBV28
clone_size: NA
j_call: TRBJ2-7
cdr3_nt: TGTGCCAGCAGGGGAGGGACAGGGGGTAACTACGAGCAGTACTTC
cdr3_aa: CASRGGTGGNYEQYF

d_call: TRBD1
cdr3_length: 15
v_call: TRBV6-5
clone_size: NA
j_call: TRBJ1-2
cdr3_nt: TGTGCCAGCAGTTACAGGGGGCAGGCCCCTTATGGCTACACCTTC
cdr3_aa: CASSYRGQAPYGYTF

d_call: NA
cdr3_length: 13
v_call: TRBV6-6
clone_size: NA
j_call: TRBJ1-1
cdr3_nt: TGTGCCAGCACGTCATTACAGGGCACTGAAGCTTTCTTT
cdr3_aa: CASTSLQGTEAFF

d_call: TRBD1
cdr3_length: 12
v_call: TRBV10-3
clone_size: NA
j_call: TRBJ1-2
cdr3_nt: TGTGCCATCAGTGGACAGGGGGAAGGCTACACCTTC
cdr3_aa: CAISGQGEGYTF

d_call: NA
cdr3_length: 12
v_call: TRBV30
clone_size: NA
j_call: TRBJ1-2
cdr3_nt: TGTGCCTGGAGTGGGAAACAGGATGGCTACACCTTC
cdr3_aa: CAWSGKQDGYTF